A selection of T cell receptor beta chains follows, all from one sample in a study of blood T cell repertoires in COVID-19. Profiled with immunoSEQ multiplex PCR; TCRdb holds only in-frame clones, not every one. Among about 99,000 clones listed, roughly four fifths were seen once. The source material was peripheral blood. The receptors were gathered from a man aged 60 to 75 with acute or convalescent COVID-19. CDR3s include the opening cysteine and the closing phenylalanine or tryptophan. The order of the fields is D gene, J gene, V gene, clone size, CDR3 DNA, CDR3 protein. The D gene is left open where the match is weak. Clone size is given for some rows only: seen once, a few or many times, or a class if the clone is expanded.

TRBD1 | TRBJ1-1 | TRBV6-5 | NA | TGTGCCAGTAACAGGGGGCGCGGGATGAACACTGAAGCTTTCTTT | CASNRGRGMNTEAFF
NA | TRBJ2-7 | TRBV20-1 | NA | TGCAGTGCTAGAAGTGGCCACGAGCAGTACTTC | CSARSGHEQYF
NA | TRBJ2-7 | TRBV28 | NA | TGTGCCAGCAGCTACCAGCGGGTGTACCTCTACGAGCAGTACTTC | CASSYQRVYLYEQYF
TRBD1 | TRBJ1-4 | TRBV19 | few | TGTGCCAGTCAGGACAGGCCAGCAACTAATGAAAAACTGTTTTTT | CASQDRPATNEKLFF
TRBD2 | TRBJ2-3 | TRBV5-1 | NA | TGCGCCAGCAGCTTGATTCCGGGACTAGCGGCAGATACGCAGTATTTT | CASSLIPGLAADTQYF
TRBD2 | TRBJ2-1 | TRBV3-1/TRBV3-2 | few | TGTGCCAGCACCGGGGGGTATGAGCAGTTCTTC | CASTGGYEQFF
NA | TRBJ1-3 | TRBV29-1 | NA | TGCAGCGTTGAAACTAGCTCTGGAAACACCATATATTTT | CSVETSSGNTIYF
TRBD2 | TRBJ2-1 | TRBV19 | NA | TGTGCCAGTAGTAATCTAGCGGCCTCCTACAATGAGCAGTTCTTC | CASSNLAASYNEQFF
NA | TRBJ1-3 | TRBV7-9 | once | TGTGCCAGCAGCCGTCCTTGGGGCAGGGGTACTGGAAACACCATATATTTT | CASSRPWGRGTGNTIYF
TRBD1 | TRBJ2-1 | TRBV10-3 | NA | TGTGCCATCAGTTACAGGGGAGAAGGTTCCGATGAGCAGTTCTTC | CAISYRGEGSDEQFF